The entry below describes one T cell receptor (beta chain). The antigen remains unidentified. RNA extraction was followed by reverse transcription into cDNA, which acted as the sequencing template. Repertoires were generated with immunoSEQ multiplex PCR, while TCRdb's copy carries only in-frame clones and drops some. This sample has about 23,000 clones, with roughly 50% found just once. CDR3 size: 13 residues. The J segment lost 5 bases and the V segment lost 5 bases, leaving 5 bases of the junction unmatched. Germline V gives CDR1 SQVTM, CDR2 ANQGSEA. The data derive from a study of CD8+ T cells in alopecia areata. General observations from the study: Sequenced scalp T cells also include alphabeta T cells resident in normal skin.

Sequenced sample: NKG2D-high CD8+ T cells sorted from blood. The V and J genes are TRBV29-1 and TRBJ1-1, with 10 nucleotides matching TRBD1. This TCR was sampled from a human donor with alopecia areata. CDR3: CSVFADRGTEAFF. As DNA, the CDR3 is TGCAGCGTTTTCGCGGACAGGGGGACTGAAGCTTTCTTT.